The clone carrying this TCR beta chain was observed once. Its antigen is currently unknown. There are 15 residues in the CDR3. The trim removed 1 base at V and 1 base at J, leaving 2 bases unmatched. CDR1 and CDR2 (germline): LNHDA, SQIVND (reference sequence). The PCR was carried out with 60 Vbeta primers and 13 Jbeta primers. In the authors' methods: There were around 80 million unique TCR beta chains by a later count, and some 12 million of them were shared. Libraries were prepared by immunoSEQ multiplex PCR; TCRdb keeps only in-frame clonotypes and omits some of them. That table supplies the V and J calls and clone size; D and trimming were determined from the DNA. The sample contains 65,000 to 70,000 clones, 55% to 75% of which appear only once. This specimen comes from a study of cytomegalovirus exposure and HLA in healthy donors. General observations from the study: In a later analysis, specific HLA alleles were associated with around 17,000 TCR beta sequences at a 0.05 false discovery rate.

The source is a woman between 25 and 40 years old in good health and CMV-seronegative. This chain joins TRBV19 and TRBJ2-7; TRBD1 aligns across 9 bases. Sequencing used PBMCs. The CDR3 loop is CASSIVGQGSYEQYF. In DNA, the CDR3 is TGTGCCAGTAGTATAGTTGGACAGGGGTCCTACGAGCAGTACTTC.